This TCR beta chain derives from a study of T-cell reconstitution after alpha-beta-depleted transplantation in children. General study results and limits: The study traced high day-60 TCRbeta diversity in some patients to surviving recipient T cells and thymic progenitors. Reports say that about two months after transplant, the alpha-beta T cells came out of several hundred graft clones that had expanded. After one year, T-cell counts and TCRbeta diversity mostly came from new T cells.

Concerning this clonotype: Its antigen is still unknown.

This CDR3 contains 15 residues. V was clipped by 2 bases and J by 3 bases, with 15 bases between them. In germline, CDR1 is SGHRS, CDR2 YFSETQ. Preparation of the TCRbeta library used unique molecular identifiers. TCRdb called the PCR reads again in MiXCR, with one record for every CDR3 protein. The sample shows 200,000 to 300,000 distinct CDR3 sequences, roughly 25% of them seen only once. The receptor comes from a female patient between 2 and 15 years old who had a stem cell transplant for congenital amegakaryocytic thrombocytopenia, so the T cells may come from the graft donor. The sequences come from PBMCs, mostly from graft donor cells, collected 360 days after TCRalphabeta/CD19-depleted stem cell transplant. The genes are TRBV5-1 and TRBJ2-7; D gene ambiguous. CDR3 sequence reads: CASSFETNGYYEQYF. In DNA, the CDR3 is TGCGCCAGCAGCTTTGAGACGAACGGTTACTACGAGCAGTACTTC.